This T cell receptor (beta chain) was sequenced in a study of post-analysis software for immune sequencing data. Study-wide results and limits: Comparison of patients with controls showed about 5 TRBV segments more frequent in patients, TRBV5-6, TRBV5-1 and TRBV20-1 among them.

Unique-molecular-identifier-tagged TCR beta cDNA libraries were used. One entry per CDR3 protein, called by TCRdb with MiXCR from the PCR reads. The data contain over 300,000 distinct CDR3 sequences, about a third of them seen just once; the ten biggest clones take up roughly 13%. Comments on this clonotype: The antigen is undetermined.

CDR1 is KGHDR and CDR2 is SFDVKD in the germline V gene. This CDR3 is built from 15 residues. Trimming took off 4 bases at V and 5 bases at J, with 14 bases between the two ends. This chain joins TRBV24-1 and TRBJ2-1; D is possibly TRBD1 (5 bases). This clonotype was obtained from a girl between 5 and 17 years old with multiple sclerosis. Source material: blood. In DNA form, the CDR3 reads TGTGCCACCAGTGACCCCGCAAGACAGAACAATGAGCAGTTCTTC. Its protein is CATSDPARQNNEQFF.